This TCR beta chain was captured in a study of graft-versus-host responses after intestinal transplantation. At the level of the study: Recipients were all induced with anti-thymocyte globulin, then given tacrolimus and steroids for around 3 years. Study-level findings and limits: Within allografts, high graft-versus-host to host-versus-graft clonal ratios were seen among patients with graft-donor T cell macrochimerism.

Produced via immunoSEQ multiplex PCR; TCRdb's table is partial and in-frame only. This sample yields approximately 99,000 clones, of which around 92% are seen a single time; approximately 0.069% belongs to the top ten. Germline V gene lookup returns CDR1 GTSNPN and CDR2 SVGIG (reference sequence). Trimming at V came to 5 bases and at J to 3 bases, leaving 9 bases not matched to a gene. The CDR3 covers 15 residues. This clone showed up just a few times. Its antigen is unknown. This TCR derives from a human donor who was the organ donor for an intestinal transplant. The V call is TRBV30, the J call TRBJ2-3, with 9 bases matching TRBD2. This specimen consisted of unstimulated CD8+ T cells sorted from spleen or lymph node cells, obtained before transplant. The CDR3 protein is CAWASGTSLTDTQYF. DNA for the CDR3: TGTGCCTGGGCAAGCGGGACTAGCCTAACAGATACGCAGTATTTT.